This T cell receptor beta chain was sequenced during a study of blood T cell repertoires in COVID-19. Across the whole study: Sites across the United States, Italy and Spain contributed samples from acute and convalescent COVID-19. T cells, B-cell-depleted T cells, or PBMCs supplied cDNA or gDNA.

Methods used by the authors: Amplified reference gene primers provided the basis for estimating nucleated cell counts. Using immunoSEQ multiplex PCR, the repertoire was profiled, and TCRdb retains in-frame clones only, with some absent. That table is the source of V, J and clone size, and D and trimming were worked out from the DNA. The table has 150,000 or so clones, around nine tenths seen once. Germline loops: CDR1 MNHNY, CDR2 SVGAGI (reference sequence). The junction had 7 bases not matched to a gene; V was cut back by 8 bases and J by 3 bases. CDR3 length: 14 residues. This receptor was taken from a woman in her seventies with acute or convalescent COVID-19. The rearrangement links TRBV6-6 to TRBJ1-1, with TRBD1 identical over 9 bases. The specimen was peripheral blood. CDR3 DNA sequence: TGTGCCAGCGATACAGGGGGCCGGGACACTGAAGCTTTCTTT. Amino acid sequence: CASDTGGRDTEAFF.